The T cell receptor beta chain described here comes from a study of blood T cell repertoires in COVID-19. Study-wide background: Samples taken during acute and convalescent COVID-19 were collected in the United States, Italy and Spain. PBMCs, B-cell-depleted T cells, or T cells were the source of the cDNA or gDNA that made up the material.

In the authors' workflow: Reference gene primer amplification gave estimated nucleated cell counts. Produced via immunoSEQ multiplex PCR; TCRdb's table is partial and in-frame only. The DNA was the basis for D and trimming; V, J and clone size are from that table. The table has approximately 220,000 clones, less than 90% seen once. This TCR derives from a woman aged 50 to 60 with acute or convalescent COVID-19. Sequenced: peripheral blood.

CDR3 sequence (DNA): TGTGCCTCGAGGCGGGAGGTTACAGATACGCAGTATTTT. This encodes CASRREVTDTQYF. The V gene is TRBV3-1 (or the pseudogene TRBV3-2), the J gene TRBJ2-3, with 8 bases fitting TRBD2. Unmatched junction bases numbered 7, after V lost 11 bases and J lost 3 bases. Germline CDR1 is LGHDT and CDR2 is YNNKEL (reference sequence). This CDR3 comprises 13 residues.